The 2 T cell receptor beta chains given below trace back to one sample, sequenced in a study of T cell responses to AZD1222 COVID-19 vaccine. Sequencing was performed with immunoSEQ multiplex PCR; in TCRdb, only in-frame clones are kept and a portion is missing. The sample lists about 120,000 clones, 85% to 90% occurring once. The sample was peripheral blood, taken 28 days after the second AZD1222 dose. The receptors shown here come from an adult who received the AZD1222 COVID-19 vaccine.

V usage is TRBV13 and J usage is TRBJ2-3, with D perhaps matching TRBD2 (7 bases). V was pared by 11 bases and J by 2 bases, with 14 bases between. The CDR3 covers 13 residues. CDR1 and CDR2 (germline): PRHDT, FYEKMQ (reference sequence). Written as DNA, the CDR3 is TGTGCCGGGGGGGGCGGGGTCACAGATACGCAGTATTTT. Translated: CAGGGGVTDTQYF.

This sequence joins TRBV27 and TRBJ2-6; D unclear. Trimming took off 7 bases at V and 6 bases at J, with 13 bases between the two ends. Germline CDR1 is MNHEY and CDR2 is SMNVEV (reference sequence). The CDR3 is 14 residues long. The CDR3 nucleotides are TGTGCCAGCAAATGGCTTTACGAGGCCAACGTCCTGACTTTC. Its translation is CASKWLYEANVLTF.